The 21 T cell receptor beta chains reported below all come from one sample, sequenced in a study of control samples from healthy donors and cancer patients. Generated by immunoSEQ multiplex PCR, the TCRdb table keeps only in-frame clones and is missing some. The sample shows approximately 150,000 clones, around 90% of them seen only once. Material: blood. The receptors here all came from a man aged 18 to 30 in good health.

This chain joins TRBV6-5 and TRBJ2-2; D not certain. Germline V CDR1 and CDR2: MNHEY, SVGAGI. The CDR3 extends over 14 amino acids. Trimming removed 2 bases at V and 0 bases at J, with 4 bases between. The CDR3 loop is CASSYLANTGELFF. The CDR3 coding sequence is TGTGCCAGCAGTTACCTGGCGAACACCGGGGAGCTGTTTTTT.

The gene calls are TRBV11-2 and TRBJ2-2; TRBD2 might be the D (6 bases). CDR1 and CDR2 from the germline V gene are SGHAT and FQNNGV. The CDR3 contains 19 residues. Trimming took off 0 bases at V and 7 bases at J, with 24 bases between the two ends. The CDR3 nucleotides are TGTGCCAGCAGCTTAGATGCATGGCGGGGCACAACCGGGAACGGGGAGCTGTTTTTT. Protein: CASSLDAWRGTTGNGELFF.

Of note for this clone: Other nucleotide sequences from this sample produce the same CDR3. V gene TRBV5-1 combines with J gene TRBJ1-2; 8 bases fit TRBD1. The V gene end was trimmed by 4 bases and the J gene end by 3 bases; junction bases not matched to a gene: 5. Germline values: CDR1 SGHRS, CDR2 YFSETQ. This CDR3 is 14 amino acids long. The CDR3 loop reads CASSPDRVDYGYTF. The CDR3 DNA reads as TGCGCCAGCAGCCCGGACAGGGTTGACTATGGCTACACCTTC.

Concerning this clone itself: Other DNA sequences in this specimen translate into the identical CDR3. The chain couples TRBV5-1 to TRBJ1-1, with no clear D. Trimming took off 0 bases at V and 1 base at J, with 7 bases between the two ends. There are 14 residues in the CDR3. Germline lookup yields CDR1 SGHRS and CDR2 YFSETQ. The DNA for the CDR3 is TGCGCCAGCAGCTTGGTTTCAGAGAACACTGAAGCTTTCTTT. As protein: CASSLVSENTEAFF.

The V and J genes are TRBV11-3 and TRBJ2-1; 14 bases are shared with TRBD2. The ends lost 5 bases at V and 12 bases at J; junction bases unmatched: 6. Germline loops: CDR1 SGHNT, CDR2 YENEEA. The CDR3 extends over 14 amino acids. CDR3 bases: TGTGCCAGCAGCACGGGACTAGCGGGAGAGGCGCAGTTCTTC. Amino acids: CASSTGLAGEAQFF. Full variable domain (missing parts from reference TRBV11-3 and TRBJ2-1): EAGVVQSPRYKIIEKKQPVAFWCNPISGHNTLYWYLQNLGQGPELLIRYENEEAVDDSQLPKDRFSAERLKGVDSTLKIQPAELGDSAVYLCASSTGLAGEAQFFGPGTRLTVL.

Comment on this clone: The same CDR3 can be traced to other DNA sequences in this sample. This sequence joins TRBV29-1 and TRBJ1-1; 11 nucleotides align to TRBD1. Germline CDR1 reads SQVTM; CDR2 reads ANQGSEA. This CDR3 region has 14 residues. The V segment lost 6 bases and the J segment 0 bases; nucleotides outside the gene matches: 3. The CDR3 region has the DNA TGCAGCGTGGACAGGGGGCGATTGAACACTGAAGCTTTCTTT. This codes for CSVDRGRLNTEAFF. The full variable domain, with the rest looked up from reference TRBV29-1 and TRBJ1-1, is SAVISQKPSRDICQRGTSLTIQCQVDSQVTMMFWYRQQPGQSLTLIATANQGSEATYESGFVIDKFPISRPNLTFSTLTVSNMSPEDSSIYLCSVDRGRLNTEAFFGQGTRLTVV.

As DNA, the CDR3 is TGCGCCAGCAGACCTACGCAGGACACCGACACCGGGGAGCTGTTTTTT. This encodes CASRPTQDTDTGELFF. This chain uses TRBV5-1 with TRBJ2-2; D possibly corresponds to TRBD1 (5 bases). This CDR3 spans 16 amino acids. V lost 5 bases, J lost 3 bases, and 17 bases lay in between. Germline V lookup: CDR1 SGHRS, CDR2 YFSETQ.

The chain recombines TRBV5-4 with TRBJ2-7; possibly TRBD2 for D (5 bases). Germline V gene lookup returns CDR1 SGHNT and CDR2 YYREEE (reference sequence). The CDR3 length is 16 residues. The germline V and J ends were trimmed by 0 bases and 1 base, with 14 bases remaining between them. DNA of the CDR3: TGTGCCAGCAGCTTGGCTGGCCGGGGTCTTTCCTACGAGCAGTACTTC. Translated: CASSLAGRGLSYEQYF.

This rearrangement joins TRBV3-1 (or the pseudogene TRBV3-2) to TRBJ2-5, with TRBD2 identical over 8 bases. This CDR3 region has 14 residues. Germline assignment: CDR1 LGHDT and CDR2 YNNKEL (reference sequence). V gave up 4 bases and J gave up 4 bases; unmatched junction bases: 5. The CDR3 here is CASSLRGGLETQYF. CDR3 nucleotide sequence: TGTGCCAGCAGCCTTCGGGGGGGCCTAGAGACCCAGTACTTC.

In this sample, this clone turned up a few times. The chain links TRBV9 to TRBJ1-4, with 12 bases that match TRBD1. This CDR3 is 17 amino acids long. V shed 4 bases, J shed 4 bases, and the junction held 8 bases outside the gene matches. The V gene's germline CDR1 is SGDLS and CDR2 YYNGEE. CDR3 DNA sequence: TGTGCCAGCAGCCCCCGGGACAGGGGGCTCCGTAATGAAAAACTGTTTTTT. Its protein is CASSPRDRGLRNEKLFF.

This rearrangement joins TRBV4-3 to TRBJ1-2; 10 nucleotides line up with TRBD1. The CDR3 contains 15 residues. Trimming at V came to 5 bases and at J to 7 bases, leaving 10 bases not matched to a gene. CDR1 is LGHNA, CDR2 YSLEER, per germline. The CDR3 reads CASSASGTGASGYTF. CDR3 nucleotides: TGCGCCAGCAGCGCATCCGGGACAGGGGCTAGTGGCTACACCTTC.

The V and J genes are TRBV5-5 and TRBJ1-4; no reliable D call. CDR3 length equals 15 residues. The ends were cut back, 4 bases at V and 0 bases at J, with 10 bases in the middle. The germline V gene encodes CDR1 SGHKS and CDR2 YYEKEE (reference sequence). The CDR3 is CASSGITATNEKLFF. Written as DNA, the CDR3 is TGTGCCAGCAGCGGGATAACTGCAACTAATGAAAAACTGTTTTTT.

The J gene is TRBJ1-2, the V gene TRBV20-1; D is perhaps TRBD1 (5 bases). Germline values: CDR1 DFQATT, CDR2 SNEGSKA (reference sequence). V was clipped by 3 bases and J by 6 bases, with 5 bases between them. The CDR3 runs to 10 residues. CDR3 nucleotides: TGCAGTGCTAGCAGGGATGGCTACACCTTC. Encoded protein: CSASRDGYTF.

This chain uses TRBV4-3 with TRBJ2-2; the D gene could be TRBD1 or TRBD2 (5 bases each). CDR3 length: 16 residues. V shed 2 bases and J shed 3 bases, with 13 bases lying between them. CDR1 is LGHNA, CDR2 YSLEER, per germline. DNA for the CDR3: TGCGCCAGCAGCCAACGGGGCAGTCCTCACACCGGGGAGCTGTTTTTT. Its translation: CASSQRGSPHTGELFF.

V is TRBV7-2 and J is TRBJ1-1; D not certain. The germline V and J ends were trimmed by 0 bases and 5 bases, with 10 bases remaining between them. Germline values: CDR1 SGHTA, CDR2 FQGNSA. The CDR3 spans 14 residues. The CDR3 nucleotides read TGTGCCAGCAGCTTAGCTCACGCCACGACTGAAGCTTTCTTT. Translated: CASSLAHATTEAFF. Looking up the rest from reference TRBV7-2 and TRBJ1-1 gives the full variable domain: GAGVSQSPSNKVTEKGKDVELRCDPISGHTALYWYRQSLGQGLEFLIYFQGNSAPDKSGLPSDRFSAERTGGSVSTLTIQRTQQEDSAVYLCASSLAHATTEAFFGQGTRLTVV.

This clone was counted a few times. This sequence joins TRBV2 and TRBJ2-7; 9 bases fit TRBD1. Per the germline V gene, CDR1 is SNHLY and CDR2 is FYNNEI. The CDR3 has 15 amino acids. The trim removed 5 bases at V and 3 bases at J, leaving 8 bases unmatched. The CDR3 DNA is TGTGCCAGCAGTTTATGGACAGGGGCGGACTACGAGCAGTACTTC. Translated: CASSLWTGADYEQYF.

This clone was counted only a few times. The V gene is TRBV5-1, the J gene TRBJ2-2; possibly TRBD1 for D (5 bases). The length of the CDR3 is 15 residues. Trimming cost V 0 bases and J 5 bases, with 11 bases left between them. Germline lookup yields CDR1 SGHRS and CDR2 YFSETQ. The CDR3 bases are TGCGCCAGCAGCTTGGTGCAGGGCCAAACCGGGGAGCTGTTTTTT. As protein: CASSLVQGQTGELFF.

The chain couples TRBV18 to TRBJ2-2; maybe TRBD2 (5 bases). The CDR3 has 17 residues. V was cut by 3 bases and J by 0 bases, with 14 bases left in between. The V gene's germline CDR1 is KGHSH and CDR2 LQKENI. The CDR3 DNA sequence: TGTGCCAGCTCACCCGAGGGCAGACCAACGAACACCGGGGAGCTGTTTTTT. It encodes CASSPEGRPTNTGELFF. Drawing the rest from reference TRBV18 and TRBJ2-2, the complete variable domain is NAGVMQNPRHLVRRRGQEARLRCSPMKGHSHVYWYRQLPEEGLKFMVYLQKENIIDESGMPKERFSAEFPKEGPSILRIQQVVRGDSAAYFCASSPEGRPTNTGELFFGEGSRLTVL.

V usage is TRBV7-6 and J usage is TRBJ1-5; 10 positions agree with TRBD1. Trimming cost V 3 bases and J 5 bases; bases outside gene matches: 4. This CDR3 is 15 amino acids long. Germline CDR1 SGHVS, CDR2 FNYEAQ. CDR3 residues: CASSLGTGEYQPQHF. CDR3 bases: TGTGCCAGCAGCTTGGGGACAGGGGAATATCAGCCCCAGCATTTT.

The rearrangement joins TRBV12-3 or TRBV12-4 to TRBJ1-2; D is uncertain. CDR3 length equals 13 residues. With 3 bases removed from V and 1 base from J, the gap between germline ends came to 6 bases. In nucleotides, the CDR3 is TGTGCCAGCAGTTTTCGGGTTAACTATGGCTACACCTTC. Amino acids: CASSFRVNYGYTF.

This clone was counted a single time. V usage is TRBV9 and J usage is TRBJ2-2; 15 bases fit TRBD2. Per germline, CDR1 SGDLS and CDR2 YYNGEE. Germline trimming cut 0 bases from V and 0 bases from J; bases unmatched to any gene: 3. This CDR3 has 19 amino acids. This CDR3 is CASSVAGLAGGPNTGELFF. DNA of the CDR3: TGTGCCAGCAGCGTAGCGGGACTAGCGGGGGGCCCGAACACCGGGGAGCTGTTTTTT.